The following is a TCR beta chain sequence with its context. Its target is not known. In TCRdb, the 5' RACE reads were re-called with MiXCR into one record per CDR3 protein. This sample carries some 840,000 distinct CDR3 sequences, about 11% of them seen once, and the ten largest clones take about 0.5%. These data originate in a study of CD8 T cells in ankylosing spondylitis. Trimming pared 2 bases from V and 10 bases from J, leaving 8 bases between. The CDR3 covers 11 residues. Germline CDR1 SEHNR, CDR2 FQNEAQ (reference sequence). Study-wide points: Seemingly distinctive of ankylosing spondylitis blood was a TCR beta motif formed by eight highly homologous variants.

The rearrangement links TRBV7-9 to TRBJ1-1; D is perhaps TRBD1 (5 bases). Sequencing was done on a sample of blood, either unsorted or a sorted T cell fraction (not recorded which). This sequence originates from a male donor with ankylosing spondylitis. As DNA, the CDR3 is TGTGCCAGCAGCTTACGGGGGAGAGCTTTCTTT. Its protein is CASSLRGRAFF. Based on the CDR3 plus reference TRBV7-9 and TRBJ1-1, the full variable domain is DTGVSQNPRHKITKRGQNVTFRCDPISEHNRLYWYRQTLGQGPEFLTYFQNEAQLEKSRLLSDRFSAERPKGSFSTLEIQRTEQGDSAMYLCASSLRGRAFFGQGTRLTVV.